This T cell receptor (beta chain) was identified during a study of blood T cell repertoires in COVID-19. In the study overall: The United States, Italy and Spain supplied acute and convalescent COVID-19 samples. In each case, the material was cDNA or gDNA derived from T cells, B-cell-depleted T cells, or PBMCs.

Study processing details: The assay estimated nucleated cells by amplifying reference gene primers. Clones were sequenced by immunoSEQ multiplex PCR, and TCRdb holds only the in-frame ones, with some missing. From that table come the V and J calls and clone size; the DNA was used to work out D and trimming. The sample has 55,000 to 65,000 clones, about 77% seen once; the top ten hold around 25%. Germline CDR1 reads LGHNA; CDR2 reads YNFKEQ. The CDR3 is 17 residues long. V dropped 4 bases and J dropped 5; count of bases not matched to a gene: 9. Sequencing input: peripheral blood. This TCR derives from a human donor in a cohort sampled during active COVID-19. This chain links TRBV4-2 with TRBJ2-2; 11 nucleotides align to TRBD2. The CDR3 DNA reads TGTGCCAGCAGCCCCATAGCGGGAGGGCTCGTTACCGGGGAGCTGTTTTTT. This translates into CASSPIAGGLVTGELFF.